These T cell receptor beta chains were read from a single sample in a study of long-term antiretroviral therapy in people with HIV. Sequenced by immunoSEQ multiplex PCR; TCRdb stores in-frame clones only, minus some. This sample carries 20,000 to 30,000 clones, about nine tenths of them seen once, and the ten largest clones take roughly 8.9%. The sample in question was unsorted PBMCs, obtained 1.8 years before starting antiretroviral therapy. The receptors here all came from a man aged 50 to 59 with HIV. The CDR3 runs from the conserved cysteine through the conserved F or W. The D gene is left open where the match is weak. Size tells how often a clone was seen (once, few, many) or the class of an expanded clone, and some rows leave it out.

v_gene: TRBV5-1; d_gene: TRBD2; j_gene: TRBJ2-2; abundance: NA; CDR3aa: CASSFGAGGKNTGELFF; CDR3nt: TGCGCCAGCAGCTTCGGGGCGGGAGGGAAGAATACCGGGGAGCTGTTTTTT
v_gene: TRBV19; d_gene: NA; j_gene: TRBJ1-5; abundance: NA; CDR3aa: CASSYTGVSNQPQHF; CDR3nt: TGTGCCAGTAGCTACACAGGAGTTAGCAATCAGCCCCAGCATTTT
v_gene: TRBV18; d_gene: TRBD2; j_gene: TRBJ2-1; abundance: NA; CDR3aa: CASSPLAGGENEQFF; CDR3nt: TGTGCCAGCTCACCACTGGCGGGAGGGGAAAATGAGCAGTTCTTC
v_gene: TRBV13; d_gene: NA; j_gene: TRBJ2-7; abundance: NA; CDR3aa: CASSRLGPYEQYF; CDR3nt: TGTGCCAGCAGCAGGTTGGGGCCCTACGAGCAGTACTTC
v_gene: TRBV27; d_gene: NA; j_gene: TRBJ1-2; abundance: NA; CDR3aa: CASSPLGIYGYTF; CDR3nt: TGTGCCAGCAGCCCGCTCGGTATCTATGGCTACACCTTC
v_gene: TRBV9; d_gene: NA; j_gene: TRBJ1-5; abundance: once; CDR3aa: CASSLWPSDHSNQPQHF; CDR3nt: TGTGCCAGCAGCCTTTGGCCCAGTGATCATAGCAATCAGCCCCAGCATTTT
v_gene: TRBV27; d_gene: TRBD2; j_gene: TRBJ2-1; abundance: NA; CDR3aa: CASRAGPAGGLASYNEQFF; CDR3nt: TGTGCCAGCAGGGCCGGTCCAGCGGGGGGTTTGGCCTCCTACAATGAGCAGTTCTTC
v_gene: TRBV5-4; d_gene: TRBD2; j_gene: TRBJ2-2; abundance: NA; CDR3aa: CASPTSGRTGELFF; CDR3nt: TGTGCCAGCCCCACTAGCGGACGGACCGGGGAGCTGTTTTTT
v_gene: TRBV4-1; d_gene: NA; j_gene: TRBJ2-1; abundance: NA; CDR3aa: CASKAQGSGVSLMREQFF; CDR3nt: TGCGCCAGCAAGGCCCAGGGCTCGGGAGTTTCCCTGATGCGTGAGCAGTTCTTC
v_gene: TRBV7-9; d_gene: TRBD2; j_gene: TRBJ2-7; abundance: medium-sized; CDR3aa: CASSLPLLEAGAPYEQYF; CDR3nt: TGTGCCAGCAGCCTTCCCCTTCTTGAAGCGGGAGCCCCCTACGAGCAGTACTTC
v_gene: TRBV6-5; d_gene: NA; j_gene: TRBJ1-2; abundance: NA; CDR3aa: CASSYLDSANYGYTF; CDR3nt: TGTGCCAGCAGCTACTTGGACAGCGCTAACTATGGCTACACCTTC
v_gene: TRBV29-1; d_gene: NA; j_gene: TRBJ2-3; abundance: NA; CDR3aa: CSVAGAADTQYF; CDR3nt: TGCAGCGTTGCAGGGGCGGCAGATACGCAGTATTTT
v_gene: TRBV19; d_gene: TRBD2; j_gene: TRBJ2-7; abundance: NA; CDR3aa: CASSPLAGGTEQYF; CDR3nt: TGTGCCAGTAGTCCCTTAGCGGGAGGGACCGAGCAGTACTTC
v_gene: TRBV15; d_gene: NA; j_gene: TRBJ1-4; abundance: NA; CDR3aa: CATSTKKTGGEKLFF; CDR3nt: TGTGCCACCAGCACTAAGAAGACTGGAGGTGAAAAACTGTTTTTT
v_gene: TRBV5-1; d_gene: TRBD2; j_gene: TRBJ2-3; abundance: NA; CDR3aa: CASSFSLAGVIDTQYF; CDR3nt: TGCGCCAGCAGCTTTTCGCTAGCGGGAGTGATAGATACGCAGTATTTT
v_gene: TRBV9; d_gene: NA; j_gene: TRBJ2-1; abundance: NA; CDR3aa: CASSADGGYNEQFF; CDR3nt: TGTGCCAGCAGCGCGGACGGAGGATACAATGAGCAGTTCTTC
v_gene: TRBV12-5; d_gene: TRBD2; j_gene: TRBJ2-3; abundance: NA; CDR3aa: CASGFPRLATGADTQYF; CDR3nt: TGTGCTAGTGGTTTCCCCAGACTAGCTACGGGGGCAGATACGCAGTATTTT
v_gene: TRBV2; d_gene: NA; j_gene: TRBJ2-3; abundance: NA; CDR3aa: CASRGAGPLRDTQYF; CDR3nt: TGTGCCAGCAGGGGGGCTGGGCCGCTACGAGATACGCAGTATTTT
v_gene: TRBV5-1; d_gene: NA; j_gene: TRBJ2-3; abundance: NA; CDR3aa: CASRVSNRVTDTQYF; CDR3nt: TGCGCTAGTAGGGTCTCGAACAGGGTTACAGATACGCAGTATTTT
v_gene: TRBV7-9; d_gene: NA; j_gene: TRBJ1-1; abundance: NA; CDR3aa: CASSSQQGNEAFF; CDR3nt: TGTGCCAGCAGCTCCCAACAGGGCAATGAAGCTTTCTTT
v_gene: TRBV9; d_gene: NA; j_gene: TRBJ2-2; abundance: NA; CDR3aa: CASSVGETENTGELFF; CDR3nt: TGTGCCAGCAGCGTAGGGGAGACAGAAAACACCGGGGAGCTGTTTTTT
v_gene: TRBV10-1; d_gene: NA; j_gene: TRBJ1-3; abundance: NA; CDR3aa: CASRDNGNTIYF; CDR3nt: TGCGCCAGCAGGGACAACGGAAACACCATATATTTT
v_gene: TRBV7-6; d_gene: NA; j_gene: TRBJ1-1; abundance: NA; CDR3aa: CASSQDLNTEAFF; CDR3nt: TGTGCCAGCAGCCAGGACTTGAACACTGAAGCTTTCTTT
v_gene: TRBV19; d_gene: NA; j_gene: TRBJ1-1; abundance: NA; CDR3aa: CASSKTGIMNTEAFF; CDR3nt: TGTGCCAGTTCCAAGACCGGTATTATGAACACTGAAGCTTTCTTT
v_gene: TRBV30; d_gene: NA; j_gene: TRBJ2-3; abundance: NA; CDR3aa: CAWSRNYRTDTQYF; CDR3nt: TGTGCCTGGAGTAGGAACTACCGCACAGATACGCAGTATTTT
v_gene: TRBV25-1; d_gene: TRBD2; j_gene: TRBJ2-3; abundance: NA; CDR3aa: CASSALTLAGGADTQYF; CDR3nt: TGTGCCAGCAGCGCCCTCACCCTAGCGGGAGGGGCAGATACGCAGTATTTT
v_gene: TRBV23-1; d_gene: NA; j_gene: TRBJ2-2; abundance: once; CDR3aa: CASSHRVRGAGELFF; CDR3nt: TGCGCCAGCAGTCACCGGGTGAGGGGGGCCGGGGAGCTGTTTTTT
v_gene: TRBV28; d_gene: NA; j_gene: TRBJ2-3; abundance: once; CDR3aa: CASSPLRVWGTDTQYF; CDR3nt: TGTGCCAGCAGCCCCCTACGAGTGTGGGGCACAGATACGCAGTATTTT
v_gene: TRBV10-1; d_gene: NA; j_gene: TRBJ2-1; abundance: NA; CDR3aa: CASSELDVYNEQFF; CDR3nt: TGCGCCAGCAGTGAGTTGGATGTTTACAATGAGCAGTTCTTC
v_gene: TRBV7-9; d_gene: NA; j_gene: TRBJ2-3; abundance: NA; CDR3aa: CASSFARVTDTQYF; CDR3nt: TGTGCCAGCAGCTTCGCCAGGGTGACAGATACGCAGTATTTT
v_gene: TRBV5-1; d_gene: NA; j_gene: TRBJ1-1; abundance: NA; CDR3aa: CASSLAGSFEAFF; CDR3nt: TGCGCCAGCAGCTTGGCCGGGAGTTTTGAAGCTTTCTTT
v_gene: TRBV21-1; d_gene: NA; j_gene: TRBJ2-7; abundance: NA; CDR3aa: CASSKGDEEAYEQYF; CDR3nt: TGTGCCAGCAGCAAAGGGGATGAGGAGGCATACGAGCAGTACTTC
v_gene: TRBV18; d_gene: TRBD2; j_gene: TRBJ2-5; abundance: NA; CDR3aa: CASSSLAGQETQYF; CDR3nt: TGTGCCAGCTCATCGCTAGCGGGCCAAGAGACCCAGTACTTC
v_gene: TRBV28; d_gene: NA; j_gene: TRBJ1-2; abundance: NA; CDR3aa: CASSWAHRVGYGYTF; CDR3nt: TGTGCCAGCAGTTGGGCCCACAGGGTTGGCTATGGCTACACCTTC
v_gene: TRBV5-6; d_gene: NA; j_gene: TRBJ1-1; abundance: NA; CDR3aa: CASSLSPTAPEAFF; CDR3nt: TGTGCCAGCAGCTTGTCCCCTACCGCGCCTGAAGCTTTCTTT
v_gene: TRBV7-8; d_gene: NA; j_gene: TRBJ1-2; abundance: few; CDR3aa: CASSLGQDYGYTF; CDR3nt: TGTGCCAGCAGCCTGGGACAAGACTATGGCTACACCTTC
v_gene: TRBV2; d_gene: NA; j_gene: TRBJ2-2; abundance: NA; CDR3aa: CASSLLSSTTGELFF; CDR3nt: TGTGCCAGCAGTTTACTTAGTAGTACAACCGGGGAGCTGTTTTTT
v_gene: TRBV7-3; d_gene: NA; j_gene: TRBJ2-1; abundance: NA; CDR3aa: CASSLSQISSYNEQFF; CDR3nt: TGTGCCAGCAGCTTATCGCAGATTAGCTCCTACAATGAGCAGTTCTTC
v_gene: TRBV6-6; d_gene: TRBD1; j_gene: TRBJ1-5; abundance: NA; CDR3aa: CASSNRGRFNQPQHF; CDR3nt: TGTGCCAGCAGTAACAGGGGAAGATTCAATCAGCCCCAGCATTTT
v_gene: TRBV11-2; d_gene: NA; j_gene: TRBJ2-2; abundance: NA; CDR3aa: CASSLVVAYTGGELFF; CDR3nt: TGTGCCAGCAGCTTAGTGGTAGCCTATACGGGCGGGGAGCTGTTTTTT
v_gene: TRBV6-6; d_gene: NA; j_gene: TRBJ2-7; abundance: NA; CDR3aa: CASQLGYEQYF; CDR3nt: TGTGCCAGCCAACTGGGATACGAGCAGTACTTC
v_gene: TRBV5-1; d_gene: NA; j_gene: TRBJ2-1; abundance: NA; CDR3aa: CASSLRAGWRGSYNEQFF; CDR3nt: TGCGCCAGCAGCTTGCGGGCCGGTTGGCGGGGCTCCTACAATGAGCAGTTCTTC
v_gene: TRBV10-1; d_gene: NA; j_gene: TRBJ1-1; abundance: few; CDR3aa: CASSAFRGGWSYAEAFF; CDR3nt: TGCGCCAGCAGTGCTTTCCGTGGGGGATGGAGTTACGCTGAAGCTTTCTTT
v_gene: TRBV9; d_gene: TRBD1; j_gene: TRBJ2-7; abundance: few; CDR3aa: CASSVQGAGEQYF; CDR3nt: TGTGCCAGCAGCGTACAGGGGGCTGGCGAGCAGTACTTC
v_gene: TRBV2; d_gene: TRBD1; j_gene: TRBJ1-5; abundance: few; CDR3aa: CASRTGGNQPQHF; CDR3nt: TGTGCCAGCCGGACAGGGGGGAATCAGCCCCAGCATTTT
v_gene: TRBV6-5; d_gene: NA; j_gene: TRBJ1-4; abundance: NA; CDR3aa: CASRVRGAANEKLFF; CDR3nt: TGTGCCAGCCGTGTTCGAGGGGCGGCTAATGAAAAACTGTTTTTT
v_gene: TRBV10-3; d_gene: TRBD1; j_gene: TRBJ1-2; abundance: NA; CDR3aa: CAIRIQGRDYGYTF; CDR3nt: TGTGCCATCAGGATACAGGGGAGGGACTATGGCTACACCTTC
v_gene: TRBV9; d_gene: NA; j_gene: TRBJ1-1; abundance: NA; CDR3aa: CASSVVGGLNTEAFF; CDR3nt: TGTGCCAGCAGCGTAGTCGGGGGGTTGAACACTGAAGCTTTCTTT
v_gene: TRBV10-3; d_gene: TRBD2; j_gene: TRBJ2-3; abundance: once; CDR3aa: CAISGTGTSGSSSTDTQYF; CDR3nt: TGTGCCATCAGTGGTACCGGGACTAGCGGGAGCAGCAGCACAGATACGCAGTATTTT
v_gene: TRBV12-5; d_gene: TRBD1; j_gene: TRBJ2-3; abundance: NA; CDR3aa: CASGLDGTGKTDTQYF; CDR3nt: TGTGCTAGTGGTTTGGACGGGACAGGGAAAACAGATACGCAGTATTTT
v_gene: TRBV11-3; d_gene: NA; j_gene: TRBJ2-7; abundance: NA; CDR3aa: CASSRDVLTYEQYF; CDR3nt: TGTGCCAGCAGCCGGGACGTCCTTACCTACGAGCAGTACTTC